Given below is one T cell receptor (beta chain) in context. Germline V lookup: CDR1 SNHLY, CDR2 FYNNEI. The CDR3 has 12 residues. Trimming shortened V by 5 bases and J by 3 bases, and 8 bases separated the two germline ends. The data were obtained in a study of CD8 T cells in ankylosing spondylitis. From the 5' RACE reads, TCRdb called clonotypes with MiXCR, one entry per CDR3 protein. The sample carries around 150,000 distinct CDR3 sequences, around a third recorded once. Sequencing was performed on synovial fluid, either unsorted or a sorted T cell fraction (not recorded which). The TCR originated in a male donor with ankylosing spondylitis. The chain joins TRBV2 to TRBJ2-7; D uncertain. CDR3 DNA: TGTGCCAGCAGTCGCCAGTACTACGAGCAGTACTTC. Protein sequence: CASSRQYYEQYF.